The 22 T cell receptor beta chains reported below all come from one sample, sequenced in a study of blood T cell repertoires in COVID-19. Using immunoSEQ multiplex PCR, the repertoire was profiled, and TCRdb retains in-frame clones only, with some absent. The sample records roughly 250,000 clones, about 90% being singletons. The material sequenced was PBMCs or T cells enriched from blood (not recorded which). The receptors were sampled from a woman aged 40 to 50 who had been exposed to COVID-19.

This chain uses TRBV5-4 with TRBJ2-7, with D perhaps matching TRBD1 (7 bases). CDR3 length equals 13 residues. V lost 4 bases, J lost 6 bases, and 14 bases lay in between. Germline V CDR1 and CDR2: SGHNT, YYREEE (reference sequence). As DNA, the CDR3 is TGTGCCAGCAGCCCCCCAGGGGGGCGCGAGCAGTACTTC. It yields the protein CASSPPGGREQYF.

CDR3 sequence (DNA): TGTGCCAGCAGCAAAGACAGGAACACTGAAGCTTTCTTT. Translated, it gives CASSKDRNTEAFF. The gene calls are TRBV12-3 or TRBV12-4 and TRBJ1-1; perhaps TRBD1 as D (5 bases). V was pared by 6 bases and J by 1 base, with 9 bases between. This CDR3 region has 13 residues.

The rearrangement uses TRBV10-3 and TRBJ1-1; the match to TRBD1 covers 7 bases. Germline CDR1 and CDR2: ENHRY and SYGVKD. After removal of 8 bases from V and 2 bases from J, the junction contained 14 bases not matched to a gene. The CDR3 spans 16 residues. The CDR3 loop reads CAIDNNPRGINTEAFF. The CDR3 DNA sequence: TGTGCCATCGACAATAATCCCAGGGGGATTAACACTGAAGCTTTCTTT.

This clone was seen just once. This chain's CDR3 is CASSKGQGSQVETQYF. The CDR3 region has the DNA TGCGCCAGCAGCAAGGGACAGGGGTCGCAGGTGGAGACCCAGTACTTC. This rearrangement joins TRBV5-1 to TRBJ2-5, with 10 bases aligning to TRBD1. This CDR3 comprises 16 residues. The junction had 11 bases not matched to a gene; V was cut back by 4 bases and J by 5 bases. Germline V CDR1 and CDR2: SGHRS, YFSETQ.

The gene calls are TRBV4-1 and TRBJ1-5; possible D gene TRBD1, 6 bases. V gave up 1 base and J gave up 4 bases, with 8 bases separating them. Germline assignment: CDR1 MGHRA and CDR2 YSYEKL. The length of the CDR3 is 14 residues. This CDR3 is CASSQGTANQPQHF. The CDR3, as DNA: TGCGCCAGCAGCCAAGGGACAGCGAATCAGCCCCAGCATTTT.

The V gene is TRBV7-3, the J gene TRBJ2-3; D gene uncertain. The V end lost 1 base, the J end lost 8 bases, and 13 bases lay between the germline ends. The germline CDR1 and CDR2 sequences are SGHTA and FQGTGA. The CDR3 covers 14 residues. DNA of the CDR3: TGTGCCAGCAGCTTAAGGCAGGTGGATGCTACGCAGTATTTT. Its translation is CASSLRQVDATQYF.

Written as DNA, the CDR3 is TGTGCCAGTAGTATGACAGAAAATTCACCCCTCCACTTT. Protein: CASSMTENSPLHF. This chain joins TRBV19 and TRBJ1-6; tentatively, D is TRBD1 (5 bases). Germline loops: CDR1 LNHDA, CDR2 SQIVND (reference sequence). V was trimmed by 3 bases and J by 7 bases, leaving 7 bases between them. There are 13 residues in the CDR3.

The rearrangement links TRBV10-3 to TRBJ2-2; tentatively, D is TRBD2 (7 bases). The CDR3 contains 13 residues. Trimming pared 8 bases from V and 9 bases from J, leaving 16 bases between. Germline loops: CDR1 ENHRY, CDR2 SYGVKD. The CDR3 sequence is CAIGEGGDWELFF. The DNA for the CDR3 is TGTGCCATCGGAGAAGGGGGGGACTGGGAGCTGTTTTTT.

The CDR3 coding sequence is TGTGCCAGCAGCTTAGTCCGGACAGGGTTGGACACCGGGGAGCTGTTTTTT. Translating gives CASSLVRTGLDTGELFF. The rearrangement links TRBV7-2 to TRBJ2-2; 8 nucleotides agree with TRBD1. Germline-derived CDR1 and CDR2 are SGHTA and FQGNSA. Trimming at V came to 1 base and at J to 3 bases, leaving 7 bases not matched to a gene. This CDR3 comprises 17 residues.

With respect to this clone: One end of the junction varies from germline; a read error may be responsible. The chain employs TRBV5-1 and TRBJ1-1, with D unresolved. The CDR3 is 12 residues long. Germline V CDR1 and CDR2: SGHRS, YFSETQ. The CDR3 protein is CASSYAGTEAFF. CDR3 nucleotide sequence: TGTGCCAGCAGCTATGCGGGCACTGAAGCTTTCTTT.

The J gene is TRBJ2-3, the V gene TRBV7-2, with 8 bases aligning to TRBD2. The CDR3 totals 16 residues. V gave up 5 bases and J gave up 6 bases; unmatched junction bases: 13. CDR1 and CDR2 (germline): SGHTA, FQGNSA. CDR3 protein: CASSPPSSGWADTQYF. CDR3 DNA sequence: TGTGCCAGCAGCCCGCCTTCTAGCGGGTGGGCGGATACGCAGTATTTT.

This sequence joins TRBV27 and TRBJ2-1; tentative D call: TRBD1 (5 bases). V was shortened by 1 base and J by 2 bases, with 12 bases between the two germline ends. Germline lookup yields CDR1 MNHEY and CDR2 SMNVEV (reference sequence). CDR3 length: 16 residues. The DNA of the CDR3 is TGTGCCAGCAGTTTATACGGGCGGACAACCTACAATGAGCAGTTCTTC. Its protein is CASSLYGRTTYNEQFF.

The V call is TRBV4-1, the J call TRBJ1-5, with D tentatively TRBD1 (5 bases). The germline V gene has CDR1 MGHRA and CDR2 YSYEKL. V lost 0 bases to trimming and J lost 7 bases, with 16 bases between them. The length of the CDR3 is 16 residues. For the CDR3, the DNA is TGCGCCAGCAGCCAAGAGGGGGGAAGGGCCGGACAGCCCCAGCATTTT. Protein product: CASSQEGGRAGQPQHF.

This chain connects TRBV2 to TRBJ2-3; no clear D. The CDR3 is made up of 16 amino acids. CDR1 and CDR2 from the germline V gene are SNHLY and FYNNEI. Trimming left V 4 bases short and J 0 bases short, with 14 bases between. CDR3 amino acids: CASSGSVAGSTDTQYF. For the CDR3, the DNA is TGTGCCAGCAGTGGTTCGGTTGCAGGAAGCACAGATACGCAGTATTTT.

This clone was seen more than once but under ten times. The chain employs TRBV28 and TRBJ1-1; D is unresolved. The CDR3 length is 15 residues. CDR1 is MDHEN and CDR2 is SYDVKM in the germline V gene. Trimming took 6 bases from V and 6 from J, leaving 20 bases between them. This CDR3 reads CASSLTDREGSEAFF. CDR3 DNA: TGTGCCAGCAGCCTAACTGACCGAGAGGGCTCTGAAGCTTTCTTT.

The CDR3 bases are TGTGCCAGCAGCCAAGACAGGATCTATGGCTACACCTTC. Its translation is CASSQDRIYGYTF. The rearrangement joins TRBV12-3 or TRBV12-4 to TRBJ1-2; a possible D gene is TRBD1 (6 bases). Trimming pared 6 bases from V and 4 bases from J, leaving 12 bases between. The CDR3 is 13 amino acids.

The CDR3 nucleotides are TGTGCCAGCAGCCTAAGGACAGGGAATGGCTACACCTTC. Translation gives CASSLRTGNGYTF. The chain is built from TRBV12-3 or TRBV12-4 and TRBJ1-2, with 8 nucleotides matching TRBD1. V lost 6 bases to trimming and J lost 6 bases; unmatched junction nucleotides: 6. The CDR3 runs 13 residues.

This rearrangement joins TRBV19 to TRBJ2-1; TRBD1 matches 8 bases. This CDR3 is 15 amino acids long. Germline CDR1 and CDR2: LNHDA and SQIVND (reference sequence). The junction had 5 bases not matched to a gene; V was cut back by 3 bases and J by 4 bases. CDR3 nucleotides: TGTGCCAGTAGTATTAGACAGGGGTCGTACAATGAGCAGTTCTTC. It is translated as CASSIRQGSYNEQFF.

The chain uses TRBV11-2 and TRBJ2-3, with D maybe TRBD1 (6 bases). V lost 5 bases and J 1 base, leaving 13 bases between the germline ends. CDR1 and CDR2 (germline): SGHAT, FQNNGV. The CDR3 is made up of 15 amino acids. The CDR3 DNA follows: TGTGCCAGCAGCAAAGAGCCAGGGGGCACAGATACGCAGTATTTT. Protein product: CASSKEPGGTDTQYF.

The V call is TRBV7-6, the J call TRBJ1-6; D might be TRBD1 (5 bases). The CDR3 runs 16 residues. V was shortened by 2 bases and J by 7 bases, with 15 bases between the two germline ends. Looked up from germline, CDR1 is SGHVS and CDR2 is FNYEAQ. This CDR3 reads CASSLRAGGMNSPLHF. The CDR3 DNA reads as TGTGCCAGCAGCTTAAGGGCGGGGGGGATGAATTCACCCCTCCACTTT.

This clone was found once. The V gene is TRBV6-2 or TRBV6-3, the J gene TRBJ2-2, with TRBD2 matching over 8 bases. Per germline, CDR1 MNHEY and CDR2 SVGEGT. V was pared by 1 base and J by 2 bases, with 6 bases of the junction left unmatched. This CDR3 has 17 residues. The CDR3 here is CASSYLPGGANTGELFF. CDR3 nucleotides: TGTGCCAGCAGTTACTTGCCGGGGGGGGCTAACACCGGGGAGCTGTTTTTT.

The chain recombines TRBV28 with TRBJ2-7, with D perhaps matching TRBD1 (6 bases). This CDR3 region has 16 residues. From germline, CDR1 is MDHEN and CDR2 SYDVKM. The V end was cut by 4 bases, the J end by 9 bases, with 25 bases between. The CDR3 reads CASSSFGGHHSFVQYF. The DNA for the CDR3 is TGTGCCAGCAGTTCATTTGGGGGACACCACTCTTTCGTGCAGTACTTC.